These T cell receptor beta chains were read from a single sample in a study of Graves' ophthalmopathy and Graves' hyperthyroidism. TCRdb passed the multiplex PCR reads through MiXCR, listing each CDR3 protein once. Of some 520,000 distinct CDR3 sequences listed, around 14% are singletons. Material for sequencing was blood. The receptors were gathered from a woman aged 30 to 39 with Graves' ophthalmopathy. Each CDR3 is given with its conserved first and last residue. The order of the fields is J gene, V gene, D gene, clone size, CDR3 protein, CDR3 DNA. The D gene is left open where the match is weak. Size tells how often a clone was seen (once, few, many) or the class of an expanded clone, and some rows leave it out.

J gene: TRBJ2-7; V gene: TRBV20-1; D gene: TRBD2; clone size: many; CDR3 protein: CSAFSGRVYEQYF; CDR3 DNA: TGCAGTGCTTTTAGCGGGAGGGTCTACGAGCAGTACTTC
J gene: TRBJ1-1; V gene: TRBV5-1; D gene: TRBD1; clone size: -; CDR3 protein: CASSLQTGNTEACF; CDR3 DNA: TGCGCCAGCAGCTTACAGACAGGGAACACTGAAGCTTGCTTT
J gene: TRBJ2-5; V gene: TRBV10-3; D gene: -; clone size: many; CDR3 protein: CATSGTSQETQYF; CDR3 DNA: TGTGCCACCTCGGGGACATCACAAGAGACCCAGTACTTC
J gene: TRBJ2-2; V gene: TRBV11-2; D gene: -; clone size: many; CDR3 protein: CASSFGSGNTGELFF; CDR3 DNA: TGTGCCAGCAGCTTTGGGAGCGGGAACACCGGGGAGCTGTTTTTT
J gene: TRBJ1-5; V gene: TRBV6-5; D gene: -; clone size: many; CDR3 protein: CASRGGGLYQPQHF; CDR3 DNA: TGTGCCAGCAGGGGGGGGGGACTCTATCAGCCCCAGCATTTT
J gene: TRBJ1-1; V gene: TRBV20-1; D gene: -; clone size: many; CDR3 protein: CSAARTEAFF; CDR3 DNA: TGCAGTGCCGCGAGGACTGAAGCTTTCTTT
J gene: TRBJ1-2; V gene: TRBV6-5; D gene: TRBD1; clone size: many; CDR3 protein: CASSSDRLYGYTF; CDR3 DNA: TGTGCCAGCAGTTCGGACAGGCTCTATGGCTACACCTTC
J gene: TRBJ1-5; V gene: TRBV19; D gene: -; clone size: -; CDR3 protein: CASSFGDKAIDQPQHF; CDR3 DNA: TGTGCCAGTAGTTTTGGGGACAAGGCAATCGATCAGCCCCAGCATTTT
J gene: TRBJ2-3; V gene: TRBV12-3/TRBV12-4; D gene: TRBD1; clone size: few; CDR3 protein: CASSWDRGTVTQYF; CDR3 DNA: TGTGCCAGCAGTTGGGACAGGGGAACGGTTACGCAGTATTTT
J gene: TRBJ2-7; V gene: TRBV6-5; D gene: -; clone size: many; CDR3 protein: CASSSVDSYEQYF; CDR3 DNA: TGTGCCAGTTCATCCGTGGACAGCTACGAGCAGTACTTC
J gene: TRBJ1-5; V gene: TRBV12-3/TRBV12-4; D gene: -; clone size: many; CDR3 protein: CASNGPNNQPQHF; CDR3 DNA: TGTGCCAGCAATGGACCGAACAATCAGCCCCAGCATTTT
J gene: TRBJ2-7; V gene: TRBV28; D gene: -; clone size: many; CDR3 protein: CASSLNPSVGSLEQYF; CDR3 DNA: TGTGCCAGCAGTTTAAATCCGAGTGTAGGTTCTCTCGAGCAGTACTTC
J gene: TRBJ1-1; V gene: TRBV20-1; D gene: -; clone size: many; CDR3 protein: CSARVGVTEAFF; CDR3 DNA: TGCAGTGCTAGAGTTGGGGTAACTGAAGCTTTCTTT
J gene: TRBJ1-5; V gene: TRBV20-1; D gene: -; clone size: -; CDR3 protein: CSVQGGGNQPQHF; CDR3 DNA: TGCAGTGTACAGGGAGGAGGCAATCAGCCCCAGCATTTT